Shown below are 2 T cell receptor beta chains from a single sample sequenced in a study of blood T cell repertoires in COVID-19. Sequencing used immunoSEQ multiplex PCR; TCRdb keeps in-frame clones, though not all of them. The table has 250,000 to 350,000 clones, about nine tenths seen once. Sequencing used peripheral blood. The origin of the receptors is a woman aged 60-70 years with acute or convalescent COVID-19.

This chain links TRBV7-2 with TRBJ2-1, with D tentatively TRBD2 (6 bases). This CDR3 is built from 15 residues. With 3 bases removed from V and 1 base from J, the gap between germline ends came to 10 bases. Germline CDR1 is SGHTA and CDR2 is FQGNSA. The DNA of the CDR3 is TGTGCCAGCAGCTTGGGAGGACTTTCCTACAATGAGCAGTTCTTC. Its translation is CASSLGGLSYNEQFF.

The chain combines TRBV28 with TRBJ1-5; 12 bases align to TRBD1. Trimming at V came to 7 bases and at J to 8 bases, leaving 9 bases not matched to a gene. The CDR3 runs to 15 residues. Germline assignment: CDR1 MDHEN and CDR2 SYDVKM. The CDR3 DNA reads TGTGCCAGCACCCCCGGGACAGGGGGCACGAAGCCCCAGCATTTT. Translated: CASTPGTGGTKPQHF.